A selection of T cell receptor beta chains follows, all from one sample in a study of T cell responses to AZD1222 COVID-19 vaccine. TCRdb's copy holds only in-frame clones and misses some; the assay was immunoSEQ multiplex PCR. The sample yields some 31,000 clones, 88% seen once. The sequencing here drew on peripheral blood, taken 28 days after the second AZD1222 dose. All receptors come from an adult who received the AZD1222 COVID-19 vaccine. CDR3s include the opening cysteine and the closing phenylalanine or tryptophan. D genes are given only for firm matches. Size is omitted from some rows. Given values are once, few, many or a class for expanded clones.

TRBD2 TRBJ2-1 . TRBV28 TGTGCCAGCAGCCCGACTAGCGGGAGTTACAATGAGCAGTTCTTC CASSPTSGSYNEQFF
. TRBJ2-3 . TRBV19 TGTGCCAGTAGTATAGGTGGGGGGTTGAGTCGGGATACGCAGTATTTT CASSIGGGLSRDTQYF
. TRBJ2-3 . TRBV19 TGTGCCAGTAGTATCCCCGCCTCCACAGATACGCAGTATTTT CASSIPASTDTQYF
TRBD1 TRBJ1-2 . TRBV15 TGTGCCACCAGCAGCTCCCCCATGGGGCCCCTAACCGGGACAGATGATGGCTACACCTTC CATSSSPMGPLTGTDDGYTF
TRBD2 TRBJ2-5 once TRBV28 TGTGCCAGCAGTTCCACGGGGGGGCCCGAGACCCAGTACTTC CASSSTGGPETQYF
. TRBJ1-1 . TRBV5-5 TGTGCCAGCAGCTTCACGAGGAACACTGAAGCTTTCTTT CASSFTRNTEAFF
. TRBJ2-1 . TRBV11-2 TGTGCCAGCACCCCGACCCGGAATGAGCAGTTCTTC CASTPTRNEQFF
. TRBJ2-7 few TRBV19 TGTGCCAGTAGTCCGGCAGTCAACTACGAGCAGTACTTC CASSPAVNYEQYF
TRBD2 TRBJ2-5 few TRBV18 TGTGCCAGCTCAGCTGAGCGGGGCTCAGAGACCCAGTACTTC CASSAERGSETQYF
. TRBJ1-3 . TRBV24-1 TGTGCCACCAGTGATAAGAACCAGGGAAACTCTGGAAACACCATATATTTT CATSDKNQGNSGNTIYF
. TRBJ2-5 . TRBV2 TGTGCCAGCATTAGAACTGGACGGGAGACCCAGTACTTC CASIRTGRETQYF
TRBD1 TRBJ1-2 . TRBV6-5 TGTGCCGGTTACAGGGGAAGCTATGGCTACACCTTC CAGYRGSYGYTF
TRBD2 TRBJ2-1 . TRBV19 TGTGCCAGTAGGGCTGGGTCGACGGGGGGTGAGCAGTTCTTC CASRAGSTGGEQFF
. TRBJ1-1 . TRBV5-1 TGCGCCAGCACTCAGGCCGGGGCGGGGGCTGAAGCTTTCTTT CASTQAGAGAEAFF
. TRBJ2-7 . TRBV6-5 TGTGCCAGCAGTTACAACGTTGGCTCCTACGAGCAGTACTTC CASSYNVGSYEQYF
. TRBJ1-4 . TRBV28 TGTGCCAGCAGTCTACAGCGTGAAAAACTGTTTTTT CASSLQREKLFF
. TRBJ2-3 . TRBV10-3 TGTGCCATCAGTGTAGGTGCGAACACAGATACGCAGTATTTT CAISVGANTDTQYF
. TRBJ1-3 . TRBV19 TGTGCCAGTAGTATAAGTGGAAACACCATATATTTT CASSISGNTIYF
. TRBJ2-7 . TRBV27 TGTGCCAGCAGTTTATTTCCCAGGGGAAGTAACGAGCAGTACTTC CASSLFPRGSNEQYF
TRBD1 TRBJ1-2 . TRBV27 TGTGCCAGCAGTTTTTCAGGGGGCAGGGCCACACGGGGCTATGGCTACACCTTC CASSFSGGRATRGYGYTF
TRBD1 TRBJ1-6 . TRBV19 TGTGCCAGTAGTTCGATCGGACAGGGGGGATCACCCCTCCACTTT CASSSIGQGGSPLHF
. TRBJ1-2 . TRBV29-1 TGCAGCGTGGAGGGGGGACCAAACTATGGCTACACCTTC CSVEGGPNYGYTF
. TRBJ2-3 . TRBV19 TGTGCCAGTAGACAGGTCTTTAGCACAGATACGCAGTATTTT CASRQVFSTDTQYF
TRBD1 TRBJ1-2 . TRBV2 TGTGCCAGCAGTTTTCAGGGGGAAGAAGGCTACACCTTC CASSFQGEEGYTF
TRBD2 TRBJ2-7 . TRBV15 TGTGCCACCAGCAGGGCGGGGGCTAGCGGGGGATTGCGTTACGAGCAGTACTTC CATSRAGASGGLRYEQYF
TRBD2 TRBJ2-1 . TRBV6-5 TGTGCCAGCAGTTACGTCACTAGCGGGGGGTACAATGAGCAGTTCTTC CASSYVTSGGYNEQFF
. TRBJ2-7 . TRBV5-1 TGCGCCAGCAGCCCAGGCAACACACAGGGCTACGAGCAGTACTTC CASSPGNTQGYEQYF
. TRBJ1-4 once TRBV28 TGTGCCAGCAGTGCAAACCCCCGAGCAACTAATGAAAAACTGTTTTTT CASSANPRATNEKLFF
TRBD2 TRBJ2-1 . TRBV11-2 TGTGCCAGCAGCTCAATACTAGCGGGGACCTACAATGAGCAGTTCTTC CASSSILAGTYNEQFF
. TRBJ2-1 . TRBV6-1 TGTGCCAGCAGTGACACAGTAAGGAATGAGCAGTTCTTC CASSDTVRNEQFF
. TRBJ1-4 . TRBV7-2 TGTGCCAGCAGCTTAGACTGGACAGTCAATGAAAAACTGTTTTTT CASSLDWTVNEKLFF
. TRBJ1-1 . TRBV28 TGTGCCAGCAGTTTACATGCCCAGGGTGGGACTGAAGCTTTCTTT CASSLHAQGGTEAFF
. TRBJ1-2 . TRBV9 TGTGCCAGCAGCGTAGTGGCAGGGGAAGGCTACACCTTC CASSVVAGEGYTF
TRBD2 TRBJ2-7 . TRBV7-2 TGTGCCAGCAGCGTAGGACTAGCGGGGGAGAGGCAGTACTTC CASSVGLAGERQYF
. TRBJ1-5 . TRBV5-1 TGCGCCAGCAGCTTGTCCGGGTTGAGCAATCAGCCCCAGCATTTT CASSLSGLSNQPQHF
. TRBJ2-7 once TRBV6-5 TGTGCCAGCAGTTACTCGTGGGATTACGAGCAGTACTTC CASSYSWDYEQYF
TRBD2 TRBJ2-3 . TRBV4-2 TGTGCCAGCAGCCAAGTGCATCCTAGCGGGGGGGCCGGATCGCGCAGGGTTACGCAGTATTTT CASSQVHPSGGAGSRRVTQYF
. TRBJ1-2 . TRBV15 TGTGCCACCAGTAAGGGTTCACAGAACTATGGCTACACCTTC CATSKGSQNYGYTF
. TRBJ1-5 once TRBV19 TGTGCCAGTAGTATACAGGGACAGCCCCAGCATTTT CASSIQGQPQHF
. TRBJ1-3 . TRBV30 TGTGCCTGGAGTGCCGCACTAAACACCATATATTTT CAWSAALNTIYF
. TRBJ2-3 . TRBV12-3/TRBV12-4 TGTGCCAGCAGTGCCGGGGTCCCAGATACGCAGTATTTT CASSAGVPDTQYF
. TRBJ1-2 . TRBV10-3 TGTGCCATCAGTGAGTCTCAGGGGAGTGTGGATGGCTACACCTTC CAISESQGSVDGYTF
. TRBJ1-1 . TRBV29-1 TGCAGCGCGCAAACTAGTGGGGTGGGCGTGGGCACTGAAGCTTTCTTT CSAQTSGVGVGTEAFF
TRBD1 TRBJ2-2 once TRBV7-7 TGTGCTAGCAGCTCGGGACAGGGGGCTGCCGGGGAGCTGTTTTTT CASSSGQGAAGELFF
. TRBJ1-3 . TRBV19 TGTGCCAGTAGTAGGCGTCGGCAGGGTGTTTGGGGAAACACCATATATTTT CASSRRRQGVWGNTIYF
. TRBJ2-1 . TRBV5-4 TGTGCCAGCAGCTATCCGGGGGAGAACTATGAGCAGTTCTTC CASSYPGENYEQFF
. TRBJ2-2 . TRBV6-4 TGTGCCAGCAGCGGCGGTTCGGACACCGGGGAGCTGTTTTTT CASSGGSDTGELFF
. TRBJ2-5 . TRBV28 TGTGCCAGCAGTTTCAGCAAGGCAGGGACGGAGACCCAGTACTTC CASSFSKAGTETQYF
TRBD1 TRBJ2-2 . TRBV2 TGTGCCAGCAGGCGACAGGGGGCTTTCACCGGGGAGCTGTTTTTT CASRRQGAFTGELFF